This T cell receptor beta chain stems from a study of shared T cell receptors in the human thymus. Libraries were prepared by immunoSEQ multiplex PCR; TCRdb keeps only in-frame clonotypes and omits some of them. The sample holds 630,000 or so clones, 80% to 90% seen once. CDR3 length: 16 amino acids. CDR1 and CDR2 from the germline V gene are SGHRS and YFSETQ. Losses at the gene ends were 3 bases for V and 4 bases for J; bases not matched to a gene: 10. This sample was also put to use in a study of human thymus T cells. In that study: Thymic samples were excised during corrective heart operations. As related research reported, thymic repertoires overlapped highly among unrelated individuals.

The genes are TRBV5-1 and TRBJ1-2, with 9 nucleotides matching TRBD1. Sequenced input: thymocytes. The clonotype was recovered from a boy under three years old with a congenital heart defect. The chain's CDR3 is CASSSTTGGNVYGYTF. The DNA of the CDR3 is TGCGCCAGCAGCTCCACCACAGGGGGCAACGTCTATGGCTACACCTTC.